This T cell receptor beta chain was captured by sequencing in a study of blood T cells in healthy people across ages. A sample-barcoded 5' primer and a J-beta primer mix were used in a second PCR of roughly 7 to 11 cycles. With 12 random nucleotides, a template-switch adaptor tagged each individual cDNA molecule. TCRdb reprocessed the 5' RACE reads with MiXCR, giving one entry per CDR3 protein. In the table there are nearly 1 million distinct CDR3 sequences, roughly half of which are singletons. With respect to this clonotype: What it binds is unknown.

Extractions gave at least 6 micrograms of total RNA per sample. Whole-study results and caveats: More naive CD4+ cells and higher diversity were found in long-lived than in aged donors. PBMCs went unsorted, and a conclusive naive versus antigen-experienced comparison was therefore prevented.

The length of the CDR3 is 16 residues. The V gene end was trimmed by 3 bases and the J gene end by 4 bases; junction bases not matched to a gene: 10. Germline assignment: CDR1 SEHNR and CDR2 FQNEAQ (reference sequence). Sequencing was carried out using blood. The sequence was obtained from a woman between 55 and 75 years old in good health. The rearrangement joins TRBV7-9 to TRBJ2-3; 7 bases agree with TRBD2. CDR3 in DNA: TGTGCCAGCAGCTTCGCTAGGGCTAGCGGCCCAGATACGCAGTATTTT. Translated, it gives CASSFARASGPDTQYF.